The TCR beta chain described here comes from a study of shared clonotypes between healthy human individuals. This clone was seen only once. Original processing notes: Junction-only sequences without quality scores came from ImmunoSEQ, so filtering differed. Produced via immunoSEQ multiplex PCR; TCRdb's table is partial and in-frame only. V and J calls and clone size are given by that table; D and trimming were obtained from the DNA. Here the sample spans hundreds of thousands of clones, around 96% being singletons. Germline V CDR1 and CDR2: SGHRS, YFSETQ. Trimming removed 0 bases at V and 0 bases at J, with 9 bases between. The CDR3 length is 15 residues. Adult Caucasians living in Nashville, Tennessee made up all of the donors. The CD8 memory sample joined CD45RO+ cells and CCR7-negative CD45RA+ cells.

J is TRBJ1-1 and V is TRBV5-1; D not certain. Sequenced material: memory CD8+ T cells sorted from blood. The sample's subset: CD45RO+ cells pooled with CCR7-negative TemRA cells. The sequence derives from a man under 40 in good health. The CDR3 nucleotides read TGCGCCAGCAGCTTGGCCGGGCCGCTGAACACTGAAGCTTTCTTT. It is translated as CASSLAGPLNTEAFF.